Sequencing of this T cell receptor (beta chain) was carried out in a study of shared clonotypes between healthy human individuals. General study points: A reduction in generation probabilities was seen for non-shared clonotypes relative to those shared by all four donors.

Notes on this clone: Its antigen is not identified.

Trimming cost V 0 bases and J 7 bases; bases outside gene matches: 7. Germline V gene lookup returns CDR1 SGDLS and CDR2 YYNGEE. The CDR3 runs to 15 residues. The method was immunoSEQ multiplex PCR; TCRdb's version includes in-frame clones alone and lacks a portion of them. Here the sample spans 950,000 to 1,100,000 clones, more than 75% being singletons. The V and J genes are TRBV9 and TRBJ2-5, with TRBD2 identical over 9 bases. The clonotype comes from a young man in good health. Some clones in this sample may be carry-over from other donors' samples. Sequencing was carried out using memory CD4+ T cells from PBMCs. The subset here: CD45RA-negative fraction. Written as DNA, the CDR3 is TGTGCCAGCAGCGTAGGCGTAGCGGGAGTAGGGACCCAGTACTTC. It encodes CASSVGVAGVGTQYF.